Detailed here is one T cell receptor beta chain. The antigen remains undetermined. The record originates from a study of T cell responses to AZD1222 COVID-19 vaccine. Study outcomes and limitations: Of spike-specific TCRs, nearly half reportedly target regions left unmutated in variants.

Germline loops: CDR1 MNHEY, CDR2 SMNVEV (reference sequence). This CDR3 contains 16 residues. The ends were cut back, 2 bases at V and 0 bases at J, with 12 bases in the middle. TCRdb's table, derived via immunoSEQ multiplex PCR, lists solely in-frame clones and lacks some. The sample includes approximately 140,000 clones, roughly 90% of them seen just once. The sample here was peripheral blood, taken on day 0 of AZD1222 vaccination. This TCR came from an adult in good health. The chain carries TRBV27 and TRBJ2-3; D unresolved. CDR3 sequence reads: CASSLGWGSSTDTQYF. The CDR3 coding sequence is TGTGCCAGCAGTTTAGGGTGGGGTTCCAGCACAGATACGCAGTATTTT.